Below are 5 T cell receptor beta chains sequenced from a single sample in a study of response to subunit inactivated influenza vaccine. TCRdb reanalysed the RT-PCR reads using MiXCR and keeps one entry per CDR3 protein. This sample has approximately 500,000 distinct CDR3 sequences; 10% to 15% occur once, and the top ten carry around 13%. Sequenced material: PBMCs from blood, taken about 40 days after vaccination. These receptors were taken from a man aged 45-60 years who received an inactivated influenza vaccine.

This clonotype appeared a few times. The V gene is TRBV5-1, the J gene TRBJ2-7; 8 positions agree with TRBD1. Germline CDR1 and CDR2: SGHRS and YFSETQ. V was pared by 4 bases and J by 2 bases, with 5 bases of the junction left unmatched. This CDR3 comprises 14 residues. The CDR3 region is CASSIGTGPYEQYF. CDR3 nucleotides: TGCGCCAGCAGCATCGGGACAGGTCCCTACGAGCAGTACTTC.

This rearrangement joins TRBV14 to TRBJ2-7; 8 bases are a match to TRBD1. Trimming removed 5 bases from V and 2 bases from J; junction bases left unmatched: 20. This CDR3 comprises 19 residues. Germline assignment: CDR1 SGHDN and CDR2 FVKESK. The CDR3 DNA follows: TGTGCCAGCAGCGTAAAGGAGGACAGGGTCCCGAAATGGGCCTACGAGCAGTACTTC. Translating it yields CASSVKEDRVPKWAYEQYF.

This rearrangement joins TRBV5-1 to TRBJ2-1; no reliable D call. Trimming removed 1 base at V and 2 bases at J, with 10 bases between. In germline, CDR1 is SGHRS, CDR2 YFSETQ. The CDR3 has 15 residues. As DNA, the CDR3 is TGCGCCAGCAGCTTGATGCTGGGTACCTACAATGAGCAGTTCTTC. Encoded protein: CASSLMLGTYNEQFF.

The V gene is TRBV12-3 or TRBV12-4, the J gene TRBJ1-1; TRBD1 matches 8 bases. CDR3 length: 13 residues. The junction had 7 bases not matched to a gene; V was cut back by 10 bases and J by 3 bases. CDR3 DNA sequence: TGTGCCACCGAAAACAGGGGGGACACTGAAGCTTTCTTT. The encoded protein is CATENRGDTEAFF.

There are a few counts of this clonotype. The chain combines TRBV7-8 with TRBJ2-5; 7 bases line up with TRBD1. This CDR3 is built from 13 residues. J was trimmed by 4 bases and V by 3 bases; bases with no gene match: 2. Germline-derived CDR1 and CDR2 are SGHVS and FQNEAQ. CDR3 region: CASSLYRGETQYF. The CDR3 coding sequence is TGTGCCAGCAGCTTGTACAGGGGAGAGACCCAGTACTTC. Full variable domain (rest looked up from reference TRBV7-8 and TRBJ2-5): GAGVSQSPRYKVAKRGQDVALRCDPISGHVSLFWYQQALGQGPEFLTYFQNEAQLDKSGLPSDRFFAERPEGSVSTLKIQRTQQEDSAVYLCASSLYRGETQYFGPGTRLLVL.